Listed here are 2 T cell receptor beta chains from one sample, sequenced in a study of T cells in Graves' hyperthyroidism and ophthalmopathy. Amplified regions were TCR beta CDR3 sequences from RNA transcripts. The TCR CDR3 was amplified in a first-round RT-PCR using the HTBI primer set. In TCRdb, the multiplex PCR reads were re-called with MiXCR into one record per CDR3 protein. The data contain 600,000 to 800,000 distinct CDR3 sequences, approximately 40% of them singletons. The sample taken for sequencing was blood. The source is a woman aged 40 to 50 with Graves' hyperthyroidism.

Only a few counts were recorded for this clonotype. The chain uses TRBV19 and TRBJ2-7, with 8 positions matching TRBD1. The CDR3 loop spans 15 amino acids. Germline V gene data show CDR1 as LNHDA and CDR2 as SQIVND (reference sequence). J lost 1 base, V lost 3 bases, and 5 bases had no gene match. The CDR3 DNA reads TGTGCCAGTAGTATCACGACAGGGGTATCCTACGAGCAGTACTTC. Translated, it gives CASSITTGVSYEQYF.

This rearrangement joins TRBV19 to TRBJ1-1; 10 bases align to TRBD1. The V and J ends lost 4 bases and 4 bases, in that order; junction bases with no gene match: 3. The CDR3 is made up of 14 amino acids. Germline-derived CDR1 and CDR2 are LNHDA and SQIVND (reference sequence). The CDR3 is CASSTRTGGTEAFF. As DNA, the CDR3 is TGTGCCAGTAGTACGAGGACAGGGGGCACTGAAGCTTTCTTT.